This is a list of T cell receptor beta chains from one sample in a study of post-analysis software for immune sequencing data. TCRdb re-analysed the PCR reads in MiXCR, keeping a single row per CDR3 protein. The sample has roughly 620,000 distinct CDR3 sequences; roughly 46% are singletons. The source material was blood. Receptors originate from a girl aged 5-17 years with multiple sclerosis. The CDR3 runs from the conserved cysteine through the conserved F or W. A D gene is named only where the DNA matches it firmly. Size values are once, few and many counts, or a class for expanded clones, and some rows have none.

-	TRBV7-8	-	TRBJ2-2	TGTGCCAGCAGCTTCGTTCTGACCCTAGGCACCGGGGAGCTGTTTTTT	CASSFVLTLGTGELFF
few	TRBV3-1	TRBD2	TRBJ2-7	TGTGCCAGCAGCCAAGCAACCCTAGCGGACTACGAGCAGTACTTC	CASSQATLADYEQYF
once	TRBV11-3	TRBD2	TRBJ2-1	TGTGCCAGCAGCTTTGGACTAGCCGATGAGCAGTTCTTC	CASSFGLADEQFF
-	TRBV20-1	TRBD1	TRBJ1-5	TGCAGTGCTAGTCTGAGGACAGGGGGCAATCAGCCCCAGCATTTT	CSASLRTGGNQPQHF
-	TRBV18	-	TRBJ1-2	TGTGCCAGCTCACCGGGGGCAGAGCTTAGCTATGGCTACACCTTC	CASSPGAELSYGYTF
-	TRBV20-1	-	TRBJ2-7	TGCAGTGCTAGAGATGGTCTAGCGAGATACGAGCAGTACTTC	CSARDGLARYEQYF
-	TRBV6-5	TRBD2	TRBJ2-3	TGTGCCAGCAACCATATAGCGGGGGGGCAAGTTTATACGCAGTATTTT	CASNHIAGGQVYTQYF
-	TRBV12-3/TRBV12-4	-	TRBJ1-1	TGTGCCAGCAGTTTACTTCGCGGAGAGAACACTGAAGCTTTCTTT	CASSLLRGENTEAFF
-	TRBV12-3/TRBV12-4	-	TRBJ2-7	TGTGCCAGCAGTTCTCGCCGACTTGAGGGGCGCTACGAGCAGTACTTC	CASSSRRLEGRYEQYF
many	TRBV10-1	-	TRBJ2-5	TGCGCCAGCAGTGACGGGCGAGGAGAGACCCAGTACTTC	CASSDGRGETQYF
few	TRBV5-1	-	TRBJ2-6	TGCGCCAGCAACTTAGGGCATACTGGGGCCAACGTCCTGACTTTC	CASNLGHTGANVLTF
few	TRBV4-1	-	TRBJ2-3	TGCGCCAGCAGCCAAGGGGGACCAGCGGATCCGACATATACGCAGTATTTT	CASSQGGPADPTYTQYF
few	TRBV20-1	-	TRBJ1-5	TGCAGTGCTAGAGAGATGCGGGGTCTAGGGAATCAGCCCCAGCATTTT	CSAREMRGLGNQPQHF
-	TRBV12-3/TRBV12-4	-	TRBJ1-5	TGTGCCAGCAGCCCTCGGCTCGGGCCCCAGCATTTT	CASSPRLGPQHF
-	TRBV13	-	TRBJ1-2	TGTGCCAGCAGCTTCCCCGACTATGGCTACACCTTC	CASSFPDYGYTF
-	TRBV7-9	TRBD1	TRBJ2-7	TGTGCCAGCAGCCTGACCGGGACAGGGACCCTCTACGAGCAGTACTTC	CASSLTGTGTLYEQYF
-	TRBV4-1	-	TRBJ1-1	TGCGCCAGCAGCCAACCGGACAGTTTCAACACTGAAGCTTTCTTT	CASSQPDSFNTEAFF
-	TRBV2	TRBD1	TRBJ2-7	TGTGCCAGCAGCGGACCCCGGGACAGGGTCTCCTACGAGCAGTACTTC	CASSGPRDRVSYEQYF
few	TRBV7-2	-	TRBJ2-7	TGTGCCAGCAGCTTAGCGGGGGCCGTCAGCTCCTACGAGCAGTACTTC	CASSLAGAVSSYEQYF
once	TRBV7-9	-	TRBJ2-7	TGTGCCAGCAGCTCCGACCCAGAGTTGAGGGAGCAGTACTTC	CASSSDPELREQYF
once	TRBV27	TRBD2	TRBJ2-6	TGTGCCAGCAGTTGGAGTGCGCAGGGAGGGCCTGGGGCCAACGTCCTGACTTTC	CASSWSAQGGPGANVLTF
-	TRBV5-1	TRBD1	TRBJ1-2	TGCGCCAGCAGCTTTCTTGCCGGGACAGGGTATGGCTACACCTTC	CASSFLAGTGYGYTF
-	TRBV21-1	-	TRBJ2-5	TGTGCCAGCAGCAAAGGGAGCGGGGGCGGAGAAGAGACCCAGTACTTC	CASSKGSGGGEETQYF
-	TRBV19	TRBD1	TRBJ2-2	TGTGCCAGTATCCAACAGGGGTTCACCGGGGAGCTGTTTTTT	CASIQQGFTGELFF
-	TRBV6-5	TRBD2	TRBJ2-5	TGTGCCAGCAGCTACTCGACGGGGGGTGTTGAGACCCAGTACTTC	CASSYSTGGVETQYF
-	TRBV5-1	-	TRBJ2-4	TGCGCCAGCAGCTTGGCAGGGGAGGACATTCAGTACTTC	CASSLAGEDIQYF
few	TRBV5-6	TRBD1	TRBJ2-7	TGTGCCAGCAGTGATAGACAGGGCTCCTACGAGCAGTACTTC	CASSDRQGSYEQYF
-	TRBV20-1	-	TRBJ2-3	TGCAGTGCGGCGGGGGCTCGGGACGGGGGCACAGATACGCAGTATTTT	CSAAGARDGGTDTQYF
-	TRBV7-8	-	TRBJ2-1	TGTGCCAGCAGCTTAGAGGTAGCTGGGAGCTCCTACAATGAGCAGTTCTTC	CASSLEVAGSSYNEQFF
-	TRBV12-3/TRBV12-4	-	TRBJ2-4	TGTGCCAGCAGTTTGAAAAACATTCAGTACTTC	CASSLKNIQYF
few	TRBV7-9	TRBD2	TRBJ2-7	TGTGCCAGCAGCGCTCCGGGACTAGCGGGGACCTACGAGCAGTACTTC	CASSAPGLAGTYEQYF
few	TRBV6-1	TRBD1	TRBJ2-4	TGTGCCAGCATTCGACAGGGGCAGAATGCCAAAAACATTCAGTACTTC	CASIRQGQNAKNIQYF